A single sample gave rise to the 24 T cell receptor beta chains below, sequenced in a study of blood T cell dynamics during melanoma immunotherapy. Sample time point: pre-treatment baseline. Clones were read by immunoSEQ multiplex PCR, and TCRdb kept only the in-frame ones, dropping some. The sample includes approximately 500 clones, approximately 80% of them seen just once. The sample here was cell-free DNA from blood, taken from a patient treated with checkpoint blockade. The receptors shown here come from a human donor with melanoma.

Concerning this clone: One junction end disagrees with the germline gene, perhaps due to a read error. This chain joins TRBV2 and TRBJ1-6, with 7 bases matching TRBD1. Germline V gives CDR1 SNHLY, CDR2 FYNNEI. The CDR3 runs to 14 residues. The CDR3 loop is CASREDREGFPLHF. The CDR3 region has the DNA TGTGCCAGCAGGGAAGACAGGGAAGGGTTCCCCCTCCACTTT.

The CDR3 bases are TGTGCCAGCAGCCCAAAGTATCGGGGGGATCAGCCCCAGCATTTT. The encoded protein is CASSPKYRGDQPQHF. This chain uses TRBV11-2 with TRBJ1-5; D perhaps matches TRBD1 (5 bases). Germline CDR1 reads SGHAT; CDR2 reads FQNNGV. The CDR3 loop spans 15 amino acids. V was clipped by 5 bases and J by 5 bases, with 16 bases between them.

This chain connects TRBV2 to TRBJ2-7; TRBD2 aligns across 8 bases. Germline CDR1 reads SNHLY; CDR2 reads FYNNEI. This CDR3 region has 14 residues. Unmatched junction bases numbered 7, after V lost 6 bases and J lost 3 bases. The chain's CDR3 is CASRVGGGLYEQYF. The CDR3 nucleotides read TGTGCCAGCAGGGTGGGCGGGGGGCTCTACGAGCAGTACTTC.

The chain joins TRBV7-2 to TRBJ1-3; 8 positions match TRBD1. Germline CDR1 reads SGHTA; CDR2 reads FQGNSA. CDR3 length equals 15 residues. The junction had 3 bases not matched to a gene; V was cut back by 5 bases and J by 0 bases. DNA of the CDR3: TGTGCCAGCAGCCAGGGGGCCAGCTCTGGAAACACCATATATTTT. Its protein product is CASSQGASSGNTIYF. The full variable domain, with the rest looked up from reference TRBV7-2 and TRBJ1-3, is GAGVSQSPSNKVTEKGKDVELRCDPISGHTALYWYRQSLGQGLEFLIYFQGNSAPDKSGLPSDRFSAERTGGSVSTLTIQRTQQEDSAVYLCASSQGASSGNTIYFGEGSWLTVV.

This chain connects TRBV27 to TRBJ1-6, with D possibly being TRBD1 (5 bases). V was trimmed by 2 bases and J by 13 bases, leaving 9 bases between them. CDR3 length equals 12 residues. Germline-derived CDR1 and CDR2 are MNHEY and SMNVEV (reference sequence). For the CDR3, the DNA is TGTGCCAGCAGTTTAAAGGGACCCCCCCTCCACTTT. Its protein product is CASSLKGPPLHF.

This rearrangement joins TRBV7-6 to TRBJ2-1; TRBD2 matches 9 bases. Trimming cost V 5 bases and J 2 bases; bases outside gene matches: 7. The CDR3 extends over 16 amino acids. From germline, CDR1 is SGHVS and CDR2 FNYEAQ. The CDR3 DNA sequence: TGTGCCAGCAGCCCCTTAGCGGGGGCTCCCTACAATGAGCAGTTCTTC. Amino acids: CASSPLAGAPYNEQFF.

The chain links TRBV6-1 to TRBJ2-7; 11 bases match TRBD2. Germline V gene sequence: CDR1 MNHNS, CDR2 SASEGT. V was clipped by 0 bases and J by 2 bases; unmatched bases: 0. The CDR3 extends over 15 amino acids. CDR3 residues: CASSEASGGAYEQYF. The DNA for the CDR3 is TGTGCCAGCAGTGAAGCTAGCGGGGGGGCCTACGAGCAGTACTTC.

The chain recombines TRBV5-6 with TRBJ1-5; D may be TRBD1 (5 bases). Looked up from germline, CDR1 is SGHDT and CDR2 is YYEEEE. This CDR3 region has 15 residues. The germline V and J ends were trimmed by 0 bases and 3 bases, with 10 bases remaining between them. The DNA of the CDR3 is TGTGCCAGCAGCTTGGAAGGGGAAATCAATCAGCCCCAGCATTTT. Protein sequence: CASSLEGEINQPQHF. Looking up the rest from reference TRBV5-6 and TRBJ1-5 gives the full variable domain: DAGVTQSPTHLIKTRGQQVTLRCSPKSGHDTVSWYQQALGQGPQFIFQYYEEEERQRGNFPDRFSGHQFPNYSSELNVNALLLGDSALYLCASSLEGEINQPQHFGDGTRLSIL.

V and J are TRBV19 and TRBJ2-7; 7 bases line up with TRBD1. There are 14 residues in the CDR3. J lost 2 bases, V lost 5 bases, and 6 bases had no gene match. The germline gives CDR1 LNHDA, CDR2 SQIVND (reference sequence). The CDR3, as DNA: TGTGCCAGTAGTCCGGGACAGCTGCCCTACGAGCAGTACTTC. Protein sequence: CASSPGQLPYEQYF.

In this sample, this clone turned up a few times. The CDR3 loop reads CASSVAQENTEAFF. The CDR3 coding sequence is TGTGCCAGCAGCGTAGCTCAGGAGAACACTGAAGCTTTCTTT. V gene TRBV9 combines with J gene TRBJ1-1, with D unclear. The V gene's germline CDR1 is SGDLS and CDR2 YYNGEE. Between the trimmed V and J ends, which lost 0 bases and 1 base, there was a span of 7 bases. The CDR3 contains 14 residues.

By frequency in the sample, this clone is hyperexpanded. J is TRBJ1-4 and V is TRBV4-3; weak D call: TRBD1 (5 bases). The CDR3 is 17 amino acids. CDR1 and CDR2 (germline): LGHNA, YSLEER. V lost 1 base, J lost 0 bases, and 12 bases lay in between. This chain's CDR3 is CASSQGSGRPTNEKLFF. CDR3 DNA: TGCGCCAGCAGCCAAGGGTCGGGGCGGCCAACTAATGAAAAACTGTTTTTT.

The chain joins TRBV28 to TRBJ1-4; possible D gene TRBD1, 5 bases. Germline assignment: CDR1 MDHEN and CDR2 SYDVKM. CDR3 length: 16 residues. Trimming took off 1 base at V and 0 bases at J, with 9 bases between the two ends. CDR3 sequence: CASSLLQAATNEKLFF. CDR3 DNA sequence: TGTGCCAGCAGTTTATTACAGGCCGCAACTAATGAAAAACTGTTTTTT.

This sequence joins TRBV5-6 and TRBJ1-2, with TRBD1 matching 9 bases. After removal of 2 bases from V and 3 bases from J, the junction contained 2 bases not matched to a gene. Germline CDR1 SGHDT, CDR2 YYEEEE. CDR3 length: 14 residues. The CDR3: CASSFGQGYYGYTF. CDR3 in DNA: TGTGCCAGCAGCTTCGGACAGGGGTACTATGGCTACACCTTC.

The genes are TRBV7-2 and TRBJ2-5; 9 bases fit TRBD2. Germline CDR1 and CDR2: SGHTA and FQGNSA. This CDR3 spans 17 amino acids. V lost 1 base and J lost 5; bases outside the gene matches: 11. In DNA form, the CDR3 reads TGTGCCAGCAGCTTAGAGTGGTTGGCTAGCGGGGCTGAGACCCAGTACTTC. It specifies CASSLEWLASGAETQYF.

The V call is TRBV6-4, the J call TRBJ2-3; 15 positions match TRBD2. V lost 2 bases to trimming and J lost 5 bases; unmatched junction nucleotides: 2. The CDR3 is made up of 16 amino acids. In germline, CDR1 is MRHNA, CDR2 SNTAGT. CDR3: CASSDGLAGGRDTQYF. The CDR3 coding sequence is TGTGCCAGCAGTGACGGACTAGCGGGGGGGCGAGATACGCAGTATTTT.

The genes are TRBV27 and TRBJ1-4; D may be TRBD1 (5 bases). This CDR3 spans 17 amino acids. Germline assignment: CDR1 MNHEY and CDR2 SMNVEV (reference sequence). With 8 bases removed from V and 8 bases from J, the gap between germline ends came to 27 bases. Here the CDR3 reads CASAPLGDPILREKLFF. DNA of the CDR3: TGTGCCAGCGCTCCACTCGGGGACCCTATACTCAGGGAAAAACTGTTTTTT.

V usage is TRBV5-8 and J usage is TRBJ2-1, with D tentatively TRBD1 (6 bases). Per the germline V gene, CDR1 is SGHTS and CDR2 is YDEGEE. The CDR3 totals 15 residues. Trimming shortened V by 3 bases and J by 6 bases, and 16 bases separated the two germline ends. CDR3 protein: CASSSRGFPPNEQFF. CDR3 DNA sequence: TGTGCCAGCAGCTCCAGGGGATTCCCCCCCAATGAGCAGTTCTTC.

This clone occurred once. The rearrangement joins TRBV11-3 to TRBJ2-2, with 10 bases lining up with TRBD1. The V gene end was trimmed by 4 bases and the J gene end by 7 bases; junction bases not matched to a gene: 6. CDR3 length equals 15 residues. Per germline, CDR1 SGHNT and CDR2 YENEEA. Here the CDR3 reads CASSWDRGGGGELFF. The CDR3 coding sequence is TGTGCCAGCAGCTGGGACAGGGGAGGCGGCGGGGAGCTGTTTTTT.

V and J are TRBV5-6 and TRBJ2-7; D gene uncertain. V lost 3 bases to trimming and J lost 4 bases, with 11 bases between them. The germline gives CDR1 SGHDT, CDR2 YYEEEE. This CDR3 is built from 13 residues. The DNA for the CDR3 is TGTGCCAGCAGCTCGACGGGCAGGTACGAGCAGTACTTC. This gives the protein CASSSTGRYEQYF.

As DNA, the CDR3 is TGTGCCAGCACCCGGGCAGTTGAGACCCAGTACTTC. It translates to CASTRAVETQYF. J is TRBJ2-5 and V is TRBV6-6; D remains ambiguous. Germline CDR1 and CDR2: MNHNY and SVGAGI (reference sequence). The CDR3 covers 12 residues. Trimming took 7 bases from V and 5 from J, leaving 11 bases between them.

This clone was found once. The rearrangement links TRBV29-1 to TRBJ1-3; the D gene is possibly TRBD1 (5 bases). The CDR3 length is 12 residues. Per the germline V gene, CDR1 is SQVTM and CDR2 is ANQGSEA. Trimming stripped 3 bases from V and 7 bases from J, with 10 bases between. This chain's CDR3 is CSVEGQGNTIYF. In DNA, the CDR3 is TGCAGCGTTGAGGGGCAGGGCAACACCATATATTTT.

This sequence joins TRBV7-2 and TRBJ1-2; D ambiguous. Trimming removed 5 bases from V and 4 bases from J, with 17 bases in between. The V gene's germline CDR1 is SGHTA and CDR2 FQGNSA. This CDR3 has 15 residues. The CDR3 here is CASSGVDGKTYGYTF. The CDR3 region has the DNA TGTGCCAGCAGCGGTGTAGACGGAAAGACCTATGGCTACACCTTC.

This clone showed up just a few times. The chain couples TRBV6-5 to TRBJ1-1, with D tentatively TRBD1 (5 bases). The CDR3 length is 15 residues. The V end lost 1 base, the J end lost 4 bases, and 13 bases lay between the germline ends. Germline assignment: CDR1 MNHEY and CDR2 SVGAGI. The DNA for the CDR3 is TGTGCCAGCAGTTACTATCCAGGGAGGGGCACTGAAGCTTTCTTT. Translating gives CASSYYPGRGTEAFF.

J is TRBJ2-3 and V is TRBV7-3; TRBD2 matches at 12 bases. The CDR3 runs 15 residues. V dropped 5 bases and J dropped 5; count of bases not matched to a gene: 5. Germline V gives CDR1 SGHTA, CDR2 FQGTGA. CDR3 amino acids: CASSPSGGARDTQYF. The CDR3 nucleotides read TGTGCCAGCAGCCCTAGCGGGGGGGCGAGAGATACGCAGTATTTT.